Each of the 22 T cell receptor beta chains below was sequenced from the same sample in a study of control samples from healthy donors and cancer patients. TCRdb's copy holds only in-frame clones and misses some; the assay was immunoSEQ multiplex PCR. The sample has about 170,000 clones, roughly 93% seen once. Sequencing used blood. Every receptor here comes from a woman aged 55-70 years in good health.

This clone has a handful of counts. The chain employs TRBV12-3 or TRBV12-4 and TRBJ1-1; D is uncertain. This CDR3 region has 12 residues. V lost 5 bases and J 0 bases, leaving 4 bases between the germline ends. DNA for the CDR3: TGTGCCAGCAGTATCATGAACACTGAAGCTTTCTTT. Translation gives CASSIMNTEAFF.

The gene calls are TRBV7-2 and TRBJ1-4, with TRBD1 identical over 8 bases. Germline assignment: CDR1 SGHTA and CDR2 FQGNSA. The ends lost 5 bases at V and 8 bases at J; junction bases unmatched: 10. The CDR3 totals 15 residues. CDR3 residues: CASSAQGGLGEKLFF. For the CDR3, the DNA is TGTGCCAGCAGCGCACAGGGGGGCTTAGGAGAAAAACTGTTTTTT. The variable domain in full, completed from reference TRBV7-2 and TRBJ1-4, reads GAGVSQSPSNKVTEKGKDVELRCDPISGHTALYWYRQSLGQGLEFLIYFQGNSAPDKSGLPSDRFSAERTGGSVSTLTIQRTQQEDSAVYLCASSAQGGLGEKLFFGSGTQLSVL.

This clone was counted a few times. The chain couples TRBV27 to TRBJ2-1; possible D gene TRBD1, 6 bases. V was clipped by 8 bases and J by 3 bases, with 11 bases between them. This CDR3 region has 13 residues. The V gene's germline CDR1 is MNHEY and CDR2 SMNVEV (reference sequence). The CDR3 loop is CASRGGHYNEQFF. The CDR3, as DNA: TGTGCCAGCCGTGGGGGCCACTACAATGAGCAGTTCTTC.

The V call is TRBV24-1, the J call TRBJ1-2; D is perhaps TRBD1 (6 bases). The V gene lost 4 bases and the J gene lost 7 bases, with 15 bases spanning the gap. The CDR3 covers 14 residues. Per the germline V gene, CDR1 is KGHDR and CDR2 is SFDVKD. Here the CDR3 DNA reads TGTGCCACCAGTGAGACAGGTGGTTCGGGTGGCTACACCTTC. It yields the protein CATSETGGSGGYTF.

The V call is TRBV12-3 or TRBV12-4, the J call TRBJ1-3; D remains ambiguous. This CDR3 region has 13 residues. Trimming removed 6 bases from V and 4 bases from J, with 10 bases in between. The CDR3 protein is CASSVPAGNTIYF. For the CDR3, the DNA is TGTGCCAGCAGCGTTCCGGCCGGAAACACCATATATTTT.

This clone was observed a single time. The rearrangement links TRBV5-1 to TRBJ2-3, with a tentative D call TRBD1 (5 bases). The V gene's germline CDR1 is SGHRS and CDR2 YFSETQ. V lost 5 bases, J lost 2 bases, and 6 bases lay in between. The CDR3 has 12 amino acids. CDR3 loop: CASRDITDTQYF. DNA of the CDR3: TGCGCCAGCAGGGACATCACAGATACGCAGTATTTT.

This clone showed up just once. This chain connects TRBV27 to TRBJ1-1, with 9 positions matching TRBD1. Germline CDR1 MNHEY, CDR2 SMNVEV (reference sequence). The CDR3 is 12 amino acids. V shed 5 bases and J 11 bases; nucleotides not matched to a gene: 6. CDR3 sequence reads: CASSQYRGLAFF. The CDR3 DNA sequence: TGTGCCAGCAGTCAGTACAGGGGGCTTGCTTTCTTT.

The V and J genes are TRBV7-2 and TRBJ1-3; 11 bases align to TRBD1. The CDR3 spans 17 residues. The V and J ends lost 3 bases and 4 bases, in that order; junction bases with no gene match: 8. Germline V gives CDR1 SGHTA, CDR2 FQGNSA. CDR3 in DNA: TGTGCCAGCAGCTTCGGACAGGGGGCGCCTTTAGGAAACACCATATATTTT. It encodes CASSFGQGAPLGNTIYF.

The rearrangement uses TRBV3-1 (or the pseudogene TRBV3-2) and TRBJ2-1, with TRBD2 matching 11 bases. The CDR3 extends over 18 amino acids. Germline-derived CDR1 and CDR2 are LGHDT and YNNKEL (reference sequence). The ends lost 6 bases at V and 8 bases at J; junction bases unmatched: 18. As DNA, the CDR3 is TGTGCCAGCAGTATCACTCTAGCGGGGGGCCCTATGACCGATGAGCAGTTCTTC. Protein: CASSITLAGGPMTDEQFF.

The rearrangement links TRBV6-5 to TRBJ1-2; weak D call: TRBD1 (5 bases). Germline CDR1 reads MNHEY; CDR2 reads SVGAGI. Trimming removed 7 bases at V and 7 bases at J, with 16 bases between. The CDR3 loop spans 13 amino acids. The CDR3 DNA reads as TGTGCCAGCACCGAAGAGGGGCTGGGTGGCTACACCTTC. Its translation is CASTEEGLGGYTF.

This clone was seen only once. J is TRBJ1-5 and V is TRBV18; TRBD1 matches at 8 bases. V shed 5 bases, J shed 6 bases, and the junction held 3 bases outside the gene matches. The length of the CDR3 is 13 residues. Per the germline V gene, CDR1 is KGHSH and CDR2 is LQKENI. The CDR3 DNA is TGTGCCAGCTCATTCACAGGGGGTCAGCCCCAGCATTTT. Its translation: CASSFTGGQPQHF.

The chain has TRBV7-2 and TRBJ1-4, with no clear D. CDR1 is SGHTA and CDR2 is FQGNSA in the germline V gene. The CDR3 is made up of 14 amino acids. Trimming took 5 bases from V and 6 from J, leaving 13 bases between them. CDR3 bases: TGTGCCAGCAGCGCGACCTTCTCGGATGAAAAACTGTTTTTT. Its translation: CASSATFSDEKLFF. Full variable domain (rest looked up from reference TRBV7-2 and TRBJ1-4): GAGVSQSPSNKVTEKGKDVELRCDPISGHTALYWYRQSLGQGLEFLIYFQGNSAPDKSGLPSDRFSAERTGGSVSTLTIQRTQQEDSAVYLCASSATFSDEKLFFGSGTQLSVL.

This clone was observed a single time. This chain links TRBV2 with TRBJ1-2; TRBD1 might be the D (5 bases). Germline CDR1 SNHLY, CDR2 FYNNEI. V shed 7 bases and J shed 1 base, with 13 bases lying between them. This CDR3 spans 14 amino acids. CDR3 loop: CASIGQGYNYGYTF. For the CDR3, the DNA is TGTGCCAGCATTGGGCAGGGTTATAACTATGGCTACACCTTC. Together with reference TRBV2 and TRBJ1-2, the CDR3 gives the full variable domain: EPEVTQTPSHQVTQMGQEVILRCVPISNHLYFYWYRQILGQKVEFLVSFYNNEISEKSEIFDDQFSVERPDGSNFTLKIRSTKLEDSAMYFCASIGQGYNYGYTFGSGTRLTVV.

CDR3 in DNA: TGCGCCAGCAGCTTGGAAGGTCAGCTCAATCAGCCCCAGCATTTT. It translates to CASSLEGQLNQPQHF. J is TRBJ1-5 and V is TRBV5-1; D is ambiguous. V gave up 0 bases and J gave up 3 bases, with 10 bases separating them. CDR3 length: 15 residues. CDR1 is SGHRS and CDR2 is YFSETQ in the germline V gene.

The rearrangement joins TRBV27 to TRBJ1-4; no definite D call. Per germline, CDR1 MNHEY and CDR2 SMNVEV (reference sequence). V was trimmed by 4 bases and J by 4 bases, leaving 19 bases between them. The CDR3 sequence is 17 residues long. CDR3 coding DNA: TGTGCCAGCAGTTCCCTCGGCGAAGGACCTAATAATGAAAAACTGTTTTTT. This codes for CASSSLGEGPNNEKLFF.

V gene TRBV18 combines with J gene TRBJ2-5; TRBD2 is a possible D gene (5 bases). Germline CDR1 is KGHSH and CDR2 is LQKENI. The V end lost 3 bases, the J end lost 7 bases, and 6 bases lay between the germline ends. This CDR3 comprises 11 residues. The CDR3 loop reads CASSPEGTQYF. Here the CDR3 DNA reads TGTGCCAGCTCACCTGAGGGGACCCAGTACTTC.

The chain uses TRBV6-6 and TRBJ2-3; 8 bases fit TRBD1. Germline V gene data show CDR1 as MNHNY and CDR2 as SVGAGI (reference sequence). J gave up 2 bases and V 4 bases, and 8 bases lay outside the gene matches. This CDR3 has 16 amino acids. DNA of the CDR3: TGTGCCAGCAGTTTCGGACAGGGTGGGCCCACAGATACGCAGTATTTT. Its protein is CASSFGQGGPTDTQYF.

J is TRBJ2-1 and V is TRBV19; tentative D call: TRBD1 (5 bases). With 7 bases removed from V and 5 bases from J, the gap between germline ends came to 9 bases. The CDR3 loop spans 12 amino acids. Germline V gene sequence: CDR1 LNHDA, CDR2 SQIVND (reference sequence). The DNA for the CDR3 is TGTGCCAGTATAGGGGCTAACAATGAGCAGTTCTTC. As protein: CASIGANNEQFF.

Here the CDR3 reads CASSLMDRGEETQYF. The CDR3, as DNA: TGTGCCAGCAGCTTAATGGACAGGGGAGAAGAGACCCAGTACTTC. V and J are TRBV7-2 and TRBJ2-5; TRBD1 aligns across 9 bases. Germline V gene sequence: CDR1 SGHTA, CDR2 FQGNSA. With V trimmed by 2 bases and J by 3 bases, 4 bases remained unmatched. The length of the CDR3 is 15 residues.

In its sample, this clone was seen once. DNA for the CDR3: TGTGCCAGCTCACCACAACCAGCGGGGGGGGCCAAGGAGACCCAGTACTTC. The encoded protein is CASSPQPAGGAKETQYF. The chain couples TRBV18 to TRBJ2-5, with 10 bases that match TRBD2. The germline V gene has CDR1 KGHSH and CDR2 LQKENI. CDR3 size: 17 residues. The junction had 10 bases not matched to a gene; V was cut back by 1 base and J by 5 bases.

This chain connects TRBV7-8 to TRBJ2-7; D may be TRBD1 (6 bases). The CDR3 is 12 residues long. Trimming pared 9 bases from V and 0 bases from J, leaving 9 bases between. From germline, CDR1 is SGHVS and CDR2 FQNEAQ. CDR3 bases: TGTGCCAGTGGGACAAGCTCCTACGAGCAGTACTTC. Its protein product is CASGTSSYEQYF.

This chain links TRBV30 with TRBJ1-6, with D hard to call. Germline assignment: CDR1 GTSNPN and CDR2 SVGIG (reference sequence). Trimming removed 0 bases from V and 9 bases from J, with 12 bases in between. CDR3 length equals 14 residues. CDR3 loop: CAWSVRPISSPLHF. For the CDR3, the DNA is TGTGCCTGGAGTGTACGACCGATTAGTTCACCCCTCCACTTT. The variable domain in full, completed from reference TRBV30 and TRBJ1-6, reads SQTIHQWPATLVQPVGSPLSLECTVEGTSNPNLYWYRQAAGRGLQLLFYSVGIGQISSEVPQNLSASRPQDRQFILSSKKLLLSDSGFYLCAWSVRPISSPLHFGNGTRLTVT.